Shown below are 9 T cell receptor beta chains from a single sample sequenced in a study of human T cells and chemical hapten exposure. TCRdb re-analysed the RACE reads in MiXCR, keeping a single row per CDR3 protein. The data hold about 80,000 distinct CDR3 sequences, with 9% to 12% observed a single time. Time point: patch test 1, 2 weeks after DPC sensitization. The sample's treatment: therapeutic diphenylcyclopropenone sensitization with weekly scalp DPC. Here the sequenced sample was whole blood, taken in connection with sensitization to the hapten diphenylcyclopropenone (DPC). All receptors come from a woman in her forties or fifties with alopecia areata. Some clones in this sample may be carry-over from other donors' samples.

This clonotype appeared many times. The rearrangement uses TRBV10-2 and TRBJ2-7; TRBD2 might be the D (6 bases). Germline V gene data show CDR1 as WSHSY and CDR2 as SAAADI. CDR3 size: 13 residues. V was trimmed by 6 bases and J by 4 bases, leaving 13 bases between them. CDR3 bases: TGCGCCAGCAGGTGGGGCCGGGAGTACGAGCAGTACTTC. Its translation is CASRWGREYEQYF.

This clonotype came up a few times. The V and J genes are TRBV7-4 and TRBJ2-7; D is possibly TRBD2 (5 bases). Trimming pared 5 bases from V and 1 base from J, leaving 18 bases between. Germline CDR1 SGHVT, CDR2 SQSDAQ. The CDR3 is made up of 16 amino acids. The CDR3 loop is CASSPRLSRGSYEQYF. The CDR3, as DNA: TGTGCCAGCAGCCCTCGACTCTCCCGGGGATCCTACGAGCAGTACTTC.

This clonotype was picked up many times. The chain joins TRBV10-1 to TRBJ2-3, with D uncertain. Trimming took off 0 bases at V and 10 bases at J, with 8 bases between the two ends. The germline gives CDR1 WNHNN, CDR2 SYGVQD (reference sequence). The CDR3 covers 12 residues. The CDR3 loop reads CASSESSSAQYF. The CDR3 DNA sequence: TGCGCCAGCAGTGAGTCGTCCAGTGCGCAGTATTTT.

This chain links TRBV12-3 or TRBV12-4 with TRBJ2-7; D is possibly TRBD1 (6 bases). The V end was cut by 6 bases, the J end by 6 bases, with 18 bases between. The CDR3 extends over 14 amino acids. The CDR3 loop is CASSQLLQGTEQYF. DNA of the CDR3: TGTGCCAGCAGCCAACTTCTACAGGGCACCGAGCAGTACTTC.

The chain recombines TRBV5-4 with TRBJ1-1; the D gene is possibly TRBD1 (5 bases). This CDR3 is built from 14 residues. Trimming removed 6 bases at V and 3 bases at J, with 15 bases between. Germline V gene data show CDR1 as SGHNT and CDR2 as YYREEE (reference sequence). CDR3: CASNEGPPDTEAFF. The CDR3 coding sequence is TGTGCCAGCAATGAGGGACCGCCGGACACTGAAGCTTTCTTT.

This clonotype was seen a handful of times. The J gene is TRBJ2-2, the V gene TRBV6-2 or TRBV6-3, with D perhaps matching TRBD1 or TRBD2 (6 bases each). There are 15 residues in the CDR3. V shed 3 bases and J shed 5 bases, with 13 bases lying between them. Germline assignment: CDR1 MNHEY and CDR2 SVGEGT. CDR3 sequence (DNA): TGTGCCAGCAGTTATGGCGGAGGGGGAACCGGGGAGCTGTTTTTT. This encodes CASSYGGGGTGELFF.

The chain is built from TRBV29-1 and TRBJ2-4; TRBD1 matches 10 bases. The V and J ends lost 6 bases and 9 bases, in that order; junction bases with no gene match: 5. CDR3 length equals 12 residues. Germline loops: CDR1 SQVTM, CDR2 ANQGSEA. For the CDR3, the DNA is TGCAGCGTCAGGACAGGGGGAGGCATTCAGTACTTC. Protein sequence: CSVRTGGGIQYF.

This clonotype came up many times. The chain is built from TRBV6-1 and TRBJ1-2, with D unresolved. The CDR3 spans 13 residues. Germline loops: CDR1 MNHNS, CDR2 SASEGT. V was clipped by 8 bases and J by 2 bases, with 12 bases between them. The CDR3: CASVYEANYGYTF. CDR3 coding DNA: TGTGCCAGCGTTTACGAGGCAAACTATGGCTACACCTTC.

The rearrangement joins TRBV7-9 to TRBJ2-1, with D perhaps TRBD1 or TRBD2 (6 bases each). V shed 5 bases and J shed 8 bases, with 28 bases lying between them. The CDR3 runs 18 residues. Germline-derived CDR1 and CDR2 are SEHNR and FQNEAQ (reference sequence). CDR3 region: CASSPQGSGGTRSYEQFF. As DNA, the CDR3 is TGTGCCAGCAGCCCCCAAGGCTCCGGCGGGACAAGGAGCTATGAGCAGTTCTTC.